This record concerns one TCR beta chain sequence. CDR3 length: 15 amino acids. Per the germline V gene, CDR1 is SGHRS and CDR2 is YFSETQ. The J segment lost 4 bases and the V segment lost 5 bases, leaving 10 bases of the junction unmatched. This sample was taken from a study of blood T cell repertoires in COVID-19. The assay was immunoSEQ multiplex PCR, and TCRdb's table has in-frame clones only and misses some. The sample has tens of thousands of clones; about four fifths are singletons. The gene calls are TRBV5-1 and TRBJ1-2, with 8 positions matching TRBD1. Material for sequencing was peripheral blood. This sequence was found in a human donor in a cohort sampled during active COVID-19. In DNA form, the CDR3 reads TGCGCCAGCAGTCCTCAACCCGACAGGGGCTATGGCTACACCTTC. This translates into CASSPQPDRGYGYTF.